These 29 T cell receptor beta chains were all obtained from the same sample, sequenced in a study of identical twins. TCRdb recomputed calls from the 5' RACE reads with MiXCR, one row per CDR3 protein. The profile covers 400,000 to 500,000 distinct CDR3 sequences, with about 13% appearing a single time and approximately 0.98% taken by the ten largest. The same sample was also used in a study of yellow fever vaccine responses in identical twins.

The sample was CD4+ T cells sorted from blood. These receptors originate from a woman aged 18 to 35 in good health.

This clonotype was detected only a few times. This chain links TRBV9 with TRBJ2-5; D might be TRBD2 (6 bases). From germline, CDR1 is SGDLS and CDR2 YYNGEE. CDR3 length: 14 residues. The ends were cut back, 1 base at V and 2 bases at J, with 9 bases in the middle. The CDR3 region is CASSVTGLQETQYF. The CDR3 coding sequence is TGTGCCAGCAGCGTAACGGGACTTCAAGAGACCCAGTACTTC.

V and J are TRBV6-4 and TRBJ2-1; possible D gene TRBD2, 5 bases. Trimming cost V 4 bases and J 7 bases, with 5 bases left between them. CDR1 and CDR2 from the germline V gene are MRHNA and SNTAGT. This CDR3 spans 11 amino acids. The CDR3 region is CASSAGNEQFF. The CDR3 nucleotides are TGTGCCAGCAGTGCGGGGAATGAGCAGTTCTTC.

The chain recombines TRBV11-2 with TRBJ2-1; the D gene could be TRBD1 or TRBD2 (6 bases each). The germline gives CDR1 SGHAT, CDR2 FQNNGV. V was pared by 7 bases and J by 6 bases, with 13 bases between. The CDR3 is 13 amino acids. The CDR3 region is CASKQQGGNEQFF. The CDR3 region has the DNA TGTGCCAGCAAGCAACAGGGAGGCAATGAGCAGTTCTTC. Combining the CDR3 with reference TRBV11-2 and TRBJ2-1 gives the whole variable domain EAGVAQSPRYKIIEKRQSVAFWCNPISGHATLYWYQQILGQGPKLLIQFQNNGVVDDSQLPKDRFSAERLKGVDSTLKIQPAKLEDSAVYLCASKQQGGNEQFFGPGTRLTVL.

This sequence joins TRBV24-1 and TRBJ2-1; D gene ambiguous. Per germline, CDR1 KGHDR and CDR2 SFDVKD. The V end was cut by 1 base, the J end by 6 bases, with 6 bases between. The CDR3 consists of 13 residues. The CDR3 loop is CATSDFPFNEQFF. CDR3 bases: TGTGCCACCAGTGATTTCCCGTTCAATGAGCAGTTCTTC.

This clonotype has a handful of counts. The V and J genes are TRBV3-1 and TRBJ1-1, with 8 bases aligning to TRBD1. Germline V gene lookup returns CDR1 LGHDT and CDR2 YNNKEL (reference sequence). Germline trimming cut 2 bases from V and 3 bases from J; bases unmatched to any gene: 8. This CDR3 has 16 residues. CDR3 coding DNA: TGTGCCAGCAGCCAACCGAGGACAGGGAGAGACACTGAAGCTTTCTTT. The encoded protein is CASSQPRTGRDTEAFF.

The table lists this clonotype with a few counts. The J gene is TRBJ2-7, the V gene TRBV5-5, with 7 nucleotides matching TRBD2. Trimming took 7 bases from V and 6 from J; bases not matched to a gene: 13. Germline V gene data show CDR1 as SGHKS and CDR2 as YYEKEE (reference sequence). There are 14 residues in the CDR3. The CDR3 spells CASQLWGGLSEQYF. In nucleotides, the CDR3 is TGTGCCAGCCAACTGTGGGGGGGGTTAAGCGAGCAGTACTTC.

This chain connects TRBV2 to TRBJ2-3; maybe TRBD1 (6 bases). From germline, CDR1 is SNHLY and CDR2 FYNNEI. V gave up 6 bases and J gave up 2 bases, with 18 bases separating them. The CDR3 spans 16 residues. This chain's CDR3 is CASRLGAPANTDTQYF. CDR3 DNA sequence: TGTGCCAGCAGACTGGGGGCCCCTGCAAACACAGATACGCAGTATTTT.

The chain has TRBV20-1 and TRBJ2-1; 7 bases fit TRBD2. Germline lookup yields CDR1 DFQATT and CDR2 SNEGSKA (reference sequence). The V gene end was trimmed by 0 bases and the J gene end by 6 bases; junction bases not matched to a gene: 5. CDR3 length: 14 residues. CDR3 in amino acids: CSARDPGGGNEQFF. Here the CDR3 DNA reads TGCAGTGCTAGAGACCCCGGCGGGGGCAATGAGCAGTTCTTC.

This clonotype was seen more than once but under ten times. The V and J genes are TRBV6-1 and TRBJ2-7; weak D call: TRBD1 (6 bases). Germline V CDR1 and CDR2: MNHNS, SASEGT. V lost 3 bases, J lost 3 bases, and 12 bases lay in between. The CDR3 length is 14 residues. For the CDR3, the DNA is TGTGCCAGCAGTGATAGGACAGCAAGCTACGAGCAGTACTTC. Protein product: CASSDRTASYEQYF.

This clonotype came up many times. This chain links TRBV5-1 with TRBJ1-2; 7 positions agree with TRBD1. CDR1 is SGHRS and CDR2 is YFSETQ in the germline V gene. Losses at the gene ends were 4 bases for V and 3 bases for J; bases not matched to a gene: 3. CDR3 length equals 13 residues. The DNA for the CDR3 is TGCGCCAGCAGCACCGACAGGGACTATGGCTACACCTTC. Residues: CASSTDRDYGYTF.

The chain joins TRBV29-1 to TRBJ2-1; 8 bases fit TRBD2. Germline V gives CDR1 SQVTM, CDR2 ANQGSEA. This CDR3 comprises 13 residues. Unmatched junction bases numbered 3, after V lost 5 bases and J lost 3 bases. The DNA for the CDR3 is TGCAGCGTTCTCAGCGGGAGCTACAATGAGCAGTTCTTC. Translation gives CSVLSGSYNEQFF.

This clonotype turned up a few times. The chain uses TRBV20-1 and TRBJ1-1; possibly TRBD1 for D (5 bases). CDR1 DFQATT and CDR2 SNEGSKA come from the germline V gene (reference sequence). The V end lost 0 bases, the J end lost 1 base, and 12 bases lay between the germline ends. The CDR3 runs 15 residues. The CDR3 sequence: CSARDPRGTNTEAFF. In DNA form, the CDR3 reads TGCAGTGCTAGAGATCCGCGGGGGACGAACACTGAAGCTTTCTTT.

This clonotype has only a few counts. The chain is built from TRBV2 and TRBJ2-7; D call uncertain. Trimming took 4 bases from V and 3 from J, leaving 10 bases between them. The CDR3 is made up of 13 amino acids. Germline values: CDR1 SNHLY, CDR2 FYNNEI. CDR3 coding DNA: TGTGCCAGCAGTGGGGAACAGTTCTACGAGCAGTACTTC. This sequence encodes CASSGEQFYEQYF.

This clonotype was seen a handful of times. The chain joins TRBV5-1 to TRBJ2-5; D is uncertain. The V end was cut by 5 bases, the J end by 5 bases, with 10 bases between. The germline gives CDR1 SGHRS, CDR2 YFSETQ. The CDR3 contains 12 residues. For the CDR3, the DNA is TGCGCCAGCAGGCCAGGCTCGGAGACCCAGTACTTC. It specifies CASRPGSETQYF. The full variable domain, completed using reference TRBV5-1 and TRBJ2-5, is KAGVTQTPRYLIKTRGQQVTLSCSPISGHRSVSWYQQTPGQGLQFLFEYFSETQRNKGNFPGRFSGRQFSNSRSEMNVSTLELGDSALYLCASRPGSETQYFGPGTRLLVL.

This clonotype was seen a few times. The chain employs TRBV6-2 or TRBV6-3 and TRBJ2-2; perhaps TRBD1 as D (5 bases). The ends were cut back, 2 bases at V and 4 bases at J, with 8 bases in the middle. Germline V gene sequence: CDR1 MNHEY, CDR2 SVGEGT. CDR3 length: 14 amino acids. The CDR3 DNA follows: TGTGCCAGCAGTTACCGCAGGGCCACCGGGGAGCTGTTTTTT. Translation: CASSYRRATGELFF.

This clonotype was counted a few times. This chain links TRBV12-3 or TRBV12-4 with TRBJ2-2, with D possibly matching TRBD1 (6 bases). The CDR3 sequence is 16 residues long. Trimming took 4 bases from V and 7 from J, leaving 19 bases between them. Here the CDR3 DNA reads TGTGCCAGCAGTTCCTACAGGGTGAGGAGGAACGGGGAGCTGTTTTTT. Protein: CASSSYRVRRNGELFF.

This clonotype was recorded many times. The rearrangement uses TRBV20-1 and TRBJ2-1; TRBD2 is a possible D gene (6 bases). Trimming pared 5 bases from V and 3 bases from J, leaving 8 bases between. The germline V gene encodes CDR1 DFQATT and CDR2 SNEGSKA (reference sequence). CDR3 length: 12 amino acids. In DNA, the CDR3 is TGCAGTGCTGGGGACTTCTACAATGAGCAGTTCTTC. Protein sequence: CSAGDFYNEQFF.

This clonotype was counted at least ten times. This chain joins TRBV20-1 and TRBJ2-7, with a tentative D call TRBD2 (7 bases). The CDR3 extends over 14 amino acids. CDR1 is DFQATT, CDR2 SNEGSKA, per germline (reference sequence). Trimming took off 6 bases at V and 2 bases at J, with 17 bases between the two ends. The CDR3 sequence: CSAPRGALTYEQYF. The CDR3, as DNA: TGCAGTGCCCCCCGGGGGGCCCTAACCTACGAGCAGTACTTC.

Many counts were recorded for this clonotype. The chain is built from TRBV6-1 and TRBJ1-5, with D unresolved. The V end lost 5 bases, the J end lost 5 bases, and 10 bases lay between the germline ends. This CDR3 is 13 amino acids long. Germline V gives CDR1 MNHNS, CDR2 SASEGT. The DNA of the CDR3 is TGTGCCAGCAGTCAACGCGAAGATCAGCCCCAGCATTTT. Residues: CASSQREDQPQHF.

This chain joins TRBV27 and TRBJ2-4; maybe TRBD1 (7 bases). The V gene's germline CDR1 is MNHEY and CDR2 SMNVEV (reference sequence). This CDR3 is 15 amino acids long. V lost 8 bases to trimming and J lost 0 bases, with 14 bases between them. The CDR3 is CASASGGIAKNIQYF. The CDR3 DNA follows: TGTGCCAGCGCCTCAGGGGGGATAGCCAAAAACATTCAGTACTTC.

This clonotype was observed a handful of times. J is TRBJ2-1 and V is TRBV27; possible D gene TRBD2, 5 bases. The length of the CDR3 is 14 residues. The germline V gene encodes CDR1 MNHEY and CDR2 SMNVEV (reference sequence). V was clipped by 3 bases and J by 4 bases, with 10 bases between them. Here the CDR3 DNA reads TGTGCCAGCAGTTTTGGGCGGACTTACAATGAGCAGTTCTTC. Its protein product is CASSFGRTYNEQFF.

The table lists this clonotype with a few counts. DNA of the CDR3: TGTGCCAGCAGCTTAACAGGACAGACGGGCACTGAAGCTTTCTTT. It is translated as CASSLTGQTGTEAFF. The chain is built from TRBV7-3 and TRBJ1-1, with TRBD1 as a possible D gene (6 bases). The CDR3 is made up of 15 amino acids. In germline, CDR1 is SGHTA, CDR2 FQGTGA. Trimming cost V 0 bases and J 4 bases, with 12 bases left between them.

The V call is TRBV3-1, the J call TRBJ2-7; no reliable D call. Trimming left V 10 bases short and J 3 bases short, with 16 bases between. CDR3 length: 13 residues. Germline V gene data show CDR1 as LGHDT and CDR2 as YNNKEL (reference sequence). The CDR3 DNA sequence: TGTGCCACCTGCAAGCGAGTCAGCTACGAGCAGTACTTC. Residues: CATCKRVSYEQYF.

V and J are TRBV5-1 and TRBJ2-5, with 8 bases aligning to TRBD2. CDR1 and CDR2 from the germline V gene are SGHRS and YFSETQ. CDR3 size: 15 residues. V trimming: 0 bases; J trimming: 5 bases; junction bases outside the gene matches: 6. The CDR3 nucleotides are TGCGCCAGCAGCTTGGCCCCTGGACTAGCTGAGACCCAGTACTTC. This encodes CASSLAPGLAETQYF.

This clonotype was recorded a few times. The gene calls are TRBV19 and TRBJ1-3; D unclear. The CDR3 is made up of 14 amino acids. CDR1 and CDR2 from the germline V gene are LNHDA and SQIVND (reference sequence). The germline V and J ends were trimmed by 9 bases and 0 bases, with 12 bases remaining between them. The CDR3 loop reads CASDRGNSGNTIYF. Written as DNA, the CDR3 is TGTGCCAGCGATCGGGGTAACTCTGGAAACACCATATATTTT.

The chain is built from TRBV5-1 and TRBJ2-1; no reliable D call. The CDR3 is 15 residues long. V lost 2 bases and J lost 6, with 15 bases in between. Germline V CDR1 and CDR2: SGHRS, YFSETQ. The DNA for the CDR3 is TGCGCCAGCAGCTTTAAGGGTTCCCATTCCAATGAGCAGTTCTTC. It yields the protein CASSFKGSHSNEQFF.

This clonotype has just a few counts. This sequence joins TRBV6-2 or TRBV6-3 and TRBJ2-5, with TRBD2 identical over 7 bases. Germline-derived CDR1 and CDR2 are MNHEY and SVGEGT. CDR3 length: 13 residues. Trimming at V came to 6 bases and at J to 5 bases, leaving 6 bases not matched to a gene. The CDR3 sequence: CASSWSGMETQYF. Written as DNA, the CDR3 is TGTGCCAGCAGCTGGAGCGGGATGGAGACCCAGTACTTC.

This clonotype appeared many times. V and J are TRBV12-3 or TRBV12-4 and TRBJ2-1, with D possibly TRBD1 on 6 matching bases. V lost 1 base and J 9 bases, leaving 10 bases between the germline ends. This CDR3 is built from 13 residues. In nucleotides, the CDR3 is TGTGCCAGCAGTTTAGACAGGGTTAGTGAGCAGTTCTTC. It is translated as CASSLDRVSEQFF.

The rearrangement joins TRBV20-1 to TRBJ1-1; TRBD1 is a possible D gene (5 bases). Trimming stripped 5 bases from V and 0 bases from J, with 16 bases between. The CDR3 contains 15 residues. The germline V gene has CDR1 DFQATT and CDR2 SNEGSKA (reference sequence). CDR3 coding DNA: TGCAGTGCTCCGCCCGGGACCCCAATGAACACTGAAGCTTTCTTT. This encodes CSAPPGTPMNTEAFF.